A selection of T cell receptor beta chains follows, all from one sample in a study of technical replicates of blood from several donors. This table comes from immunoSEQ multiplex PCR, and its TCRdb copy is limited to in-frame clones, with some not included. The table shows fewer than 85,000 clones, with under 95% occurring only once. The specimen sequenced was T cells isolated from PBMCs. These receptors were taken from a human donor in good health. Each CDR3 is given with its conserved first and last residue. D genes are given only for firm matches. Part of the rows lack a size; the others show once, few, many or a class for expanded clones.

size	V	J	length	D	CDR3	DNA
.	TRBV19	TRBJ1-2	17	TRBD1	CATTPPTGVRSGYGYTF	TGTGCCACCACCCCTCCGACAGGGGTAAGGAGTGGGTATGGCTACACCTTC
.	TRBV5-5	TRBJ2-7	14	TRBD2	CASSLTSGTTEQYF	TGTGCCAGCAGCTTGACTAGCGGGACGACTGAGCAGTACTTC
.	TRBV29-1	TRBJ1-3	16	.	CSVEDREIGTGNTIYF	TGCAGCGTTGAAGATCGGGAGATTGGGACTGGAAACACCATATATTTT
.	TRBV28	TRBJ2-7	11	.	CASSYYYEQYF	TGTGCCAGCAGTTACTACTACGAGCAGTACTTC
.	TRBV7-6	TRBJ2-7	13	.	CASSLGPNYEQYF	TGTGCCAGCAGCTTAGGTCCTAACTACGAGCAGTACTTC
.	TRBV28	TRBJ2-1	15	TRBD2	CASSWTSGRTGEQFF	TGTGCCAGCAGTTGGACTAGCGGGAGGACGGGGGAGCAGTTCTTC
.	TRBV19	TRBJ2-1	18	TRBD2	CASSVGLAGGGSYNEQFF	TGTGCCAGTAGTGTGGGACTAGCGGGAGGGGGCTCCTACAATGAGCAGTTCTTC
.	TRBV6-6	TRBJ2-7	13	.	CASSSDRTDEQYF	TGTGCCAGCAGTTCCGACAGGACAGACGAGCAGTACTTC
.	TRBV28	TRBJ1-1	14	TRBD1	CASSWTGYVPEAFF	TGTGCCAGCAGTTGGACAGGGTATGTTCCTGAAGCTTTCTTT
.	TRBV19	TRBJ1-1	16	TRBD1	CASTWAWTGQNTEAFF	TGTGCCAGTACATGGGCTTGGACAGGACAGAACACTGAAGCTTTCTTT
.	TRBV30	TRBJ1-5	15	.	CAWAPTDHSNQPQHF	TGTGCCTGGGCGCCGACAGATCATAGCAATCAGCCCCAGCATTTT
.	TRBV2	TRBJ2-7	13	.	CASNPGQGFEQYF	TGTGCCAGCAACCCGGGACAAGGGTTCGAGCAGTACTTC
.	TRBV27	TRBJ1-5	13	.	CASSIKVAQPQHF	TGTGCCAGCAGTATAAAAGTAGCTCAGCCCCAGCATTTT
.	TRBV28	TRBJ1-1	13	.	CASLHTGYTEAFF	TGTGCCAGCTTACATACAGGCTACACTGAAGCTTTCTTT
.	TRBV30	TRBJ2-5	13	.	CAWKGIGSETQYF	TGTGCCTGGAAGGGGATAGGGTCAGAGACCCAGTACTTC
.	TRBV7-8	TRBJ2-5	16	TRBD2	CASSLRLAGMVETQYF	TGTGCCAGCAGCTTAAGACTAGCGGGAATGGTAGAGACCCAGTACTTC
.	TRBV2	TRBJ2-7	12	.	CASRYSPYEQYF	TGTGCCAGCAGGTACAGTCCATACGAGCAGTACTTC
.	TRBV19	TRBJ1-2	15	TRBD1	CASSIDGTGGYGYTF	TGTGCCAGTAGTATAGATGGGACAGGGGGCTATGGCTACACCTTC
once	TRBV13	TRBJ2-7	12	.	CASSLEQDEQYF	TGTGCCAGCAGCTTAGAGCAAGACGAGCAGTACTTC
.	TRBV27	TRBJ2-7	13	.	CASSLGLLKEQYF	TGTGCCAGCAGCCTGGGACTGTTGAAAGAGCAGTACTTC
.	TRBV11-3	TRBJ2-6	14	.	CASSSLAGANVLTF	TGTGCCAGCAGCTCCCTTGCTGGGGCCAACGTCCTGACTTTC
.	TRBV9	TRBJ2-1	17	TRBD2	CASSVGLGQREYNEQFF	TGTGCCAGCAGCGTTGGACTTGGTCAGCGGGAGTACAATGAGCAGTTCTTC
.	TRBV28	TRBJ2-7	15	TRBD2	CASSLTSGITYEQYF	TGTGCCAGCAGTCTTACTAGCGGGATTACCTACGAGCAGTACTTC
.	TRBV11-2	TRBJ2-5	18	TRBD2	CASSLGGLAGGYQETQYF	TGTGCCAGCAGCTTAGGAGGACTAGCGGGAGGGTACCAAGAGACCCAGTACTTC
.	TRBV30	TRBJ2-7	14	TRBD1	CAWSTGTAGEDQYF	TGTGCCTGGAGTACTGGGACAGCCGGGGAAGATCAGTACTTC
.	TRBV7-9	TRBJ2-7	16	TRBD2	CASSSGLAVISYEQYF	TGTGCCAGCAGCAGCGGACTAGCGGTGATCTCCTACGAGCAGTACTTC
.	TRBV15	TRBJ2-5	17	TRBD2	CATSRAWTSGSSETQYF	TGTGCCACCAGCAGGGCTTGGACTAGCGGGAGTAGTGAGACCCAGTACTTC
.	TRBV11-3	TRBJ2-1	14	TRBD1	CASIQGGIYNEQFF	TGTGCCAGCATACAGGGGGGAATCTACAATGAGCAGTTCTTC
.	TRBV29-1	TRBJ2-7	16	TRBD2	CSAGPELSSGAYEQYF	TGCAGCGCGGGCCCAGAATTATCTAGCGGGGCCTACGAACAGTACTTC
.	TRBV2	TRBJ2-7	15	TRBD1	CASSEIWTGSYEQYF	TGTGCCAGCAGTGAAATCTGGACAGGGTCATACGAGCAGTACTTC
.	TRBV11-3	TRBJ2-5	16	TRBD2	CASSFGLAGDRETQYF	TGTGCCAGCAGCTTCGGACTAGCGGGAGATCGAGAGACCCAGTACTTC
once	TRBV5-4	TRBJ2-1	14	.	CASSHLGGIAEQFF	TGTGCCAGCAGCCATCTCGGCGGGATTGCTGAGCAGTTCTTC
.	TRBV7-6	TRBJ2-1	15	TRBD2	CATGAWTSGNNEQFF	TGTGCCACGGGGGCCTGGACTAGCGGGAACAATGAGCAGTTCTTC
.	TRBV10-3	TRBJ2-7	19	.	CAISDFELTGTHPTYEQYF	TGTGCCATCAGTGATTTTGAGTTGACAGGGACTCATCCAACTTACGAGCAGTACTTC
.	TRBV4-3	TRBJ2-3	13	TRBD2	CASSQTAGGKEYF	TGCGCCAGCAGCCAGACAGCGGGAGGAAAGGAGTATTTT
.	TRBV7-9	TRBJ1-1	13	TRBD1	CASSFTGDTEAFF	TGTGCCAGCAGCTTCACAGGGGACACTGAAGCTTTCTTT
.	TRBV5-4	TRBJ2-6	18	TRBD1	CASSLAGQGRSGANVLTF	TGTGCCAGCAGCTTGGCAGGACAGGGCCGCTCTGGGGCCAACGTCCTGACTTTC
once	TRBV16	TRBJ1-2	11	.	CASSSPSGYTF	TGTGCCAGCAGTTCGCCTAGTGGCTACACCTTC
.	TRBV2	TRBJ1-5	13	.	CASSEGAVQPQHF	TGTGCCAGCAGTGAAGGGGCAGTTCAGCCCCAGCATTTT
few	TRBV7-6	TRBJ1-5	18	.	CASSLLPIDSYSNQPQHF	TGTGCCAGCAGCCTCTTACCTATCGACAGCTATAGCAATCAGCCCCAGCATTTT
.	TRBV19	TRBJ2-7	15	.	CASSGGMGGINEQYF	TGTGCCAGTAGTGGAGGTATGGGCGGGATTAACGAGCAGTACTTC
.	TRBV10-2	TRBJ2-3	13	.	CASSGVITDTQYF	TGCGCCAGCAGCGGGGTTATAACAGATACGCAGTATTTT
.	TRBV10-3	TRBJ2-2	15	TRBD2	CAISRREGTTGELFF	TGTGCCATCAGTCGACGGGAGGGAACGACCGGGGAGCTGTTTTTT
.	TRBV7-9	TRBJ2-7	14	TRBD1	CASSDRQGGTEQYF	TGTGCCAGCAGCGATAGACAGGGGGGGACCGAGCAGTACTTC
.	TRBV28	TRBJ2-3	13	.	CASSPPQVHAQYF	TGTGCCAGCAGTCCCCCACAAGTTCATGCGCAGTATTTT
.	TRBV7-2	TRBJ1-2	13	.	CASSLAGGAGYTF	TGTGCCAGCAGCTTAGCGGGGGGAGCAGGCTACACCTTC
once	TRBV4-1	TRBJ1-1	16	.	CASSQDMIRGNTEAFF	TGCGCCAGCAGCCAAGATATGATTCGAGGGAACACTGAAGCTTTCTTT
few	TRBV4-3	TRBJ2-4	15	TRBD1	CASSLGQGTGNIQYF	TGCGCCAGCAGCCTAGGACAGGGGACGGGGAACATTCAGTACTTC
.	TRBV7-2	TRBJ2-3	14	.	CASSLSFSTDTQYF	TGTGCCAGCAGCTTGAGTTTCAGCACAGATACGCAGTATTTT
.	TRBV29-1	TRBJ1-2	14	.	CSVEIGEGDGGYTF	TGCAGCGTTGAAATAGGGGAAGGAGACGGTGGCTACACCTTC
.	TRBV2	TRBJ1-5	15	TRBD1	CASSVNMGTDQPQHF	TGTGCCAGCAGTGTTAACATGGGGACAGACCAGCCCCAGCATTTT
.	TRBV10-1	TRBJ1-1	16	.	CASSEGAGSMNTEAFF	TGCGCCAGCAGTGAAGGAGCTGGGAGTATGAACACTGAAGCTTTCTTT
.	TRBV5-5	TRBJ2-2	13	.	CASSLGSTGELFF	TGTGCCAGCAGCTTGGGTAGCACCGGGGAGCTGTTTTTT
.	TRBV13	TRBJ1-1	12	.	CASSFLQGEAFF	TGTGCCAGCAGCTTTCTGCAGGGTGAAGCTTTCTTT
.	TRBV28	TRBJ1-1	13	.	CASSTRGNTEAFF	TGTGCCAGCAGCACAAGGGGGAACACTGAAGCTTTCTTT
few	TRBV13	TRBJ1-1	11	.	CASSLELEAFF	TGTGCCAGCAGCTTAGAACTTGAAGCTTTCTTT
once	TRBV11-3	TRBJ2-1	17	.	CASSLLPAGITYNEQFF	TGTGCCAGCAGCCTCCTCCCGGCGGGGATCACCTACAATGAGCAGTTCTTC
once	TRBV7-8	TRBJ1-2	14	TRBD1	CAILTGGVGYGYTF	TGTGCCATTCTTACAGGGGGGGTAGGCTATGGCTACACCTTC
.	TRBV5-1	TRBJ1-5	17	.	CASSPGDGAAQYQPQHF	TGCGCCAGCAGCCCGGGGGACGGCGCGGCGCAATATCAGCCCCAGCATTTT